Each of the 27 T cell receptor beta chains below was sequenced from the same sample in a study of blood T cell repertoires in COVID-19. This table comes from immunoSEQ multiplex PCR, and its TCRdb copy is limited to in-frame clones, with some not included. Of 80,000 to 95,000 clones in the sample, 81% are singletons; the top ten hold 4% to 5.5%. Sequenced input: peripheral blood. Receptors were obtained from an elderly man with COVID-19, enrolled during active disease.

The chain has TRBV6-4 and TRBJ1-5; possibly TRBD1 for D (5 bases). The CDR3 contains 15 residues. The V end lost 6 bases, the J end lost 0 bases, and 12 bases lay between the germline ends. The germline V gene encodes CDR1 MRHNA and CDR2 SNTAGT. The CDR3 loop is CASSVQEYSNQPQHF. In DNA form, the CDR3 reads TGTGCCAGCAGCGTACAGGAGTATAGCAATCAGCCCCAGCATTTT.

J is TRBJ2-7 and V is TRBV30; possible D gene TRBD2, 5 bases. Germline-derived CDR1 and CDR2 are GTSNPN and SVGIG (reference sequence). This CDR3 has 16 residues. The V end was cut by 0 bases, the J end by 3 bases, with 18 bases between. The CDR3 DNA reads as TGTGCCTGGAGTGTACCTGGATACGGGAAGCGCTACGAGCAGTACTTC. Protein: CAWSVPGYGKRYEQYF.

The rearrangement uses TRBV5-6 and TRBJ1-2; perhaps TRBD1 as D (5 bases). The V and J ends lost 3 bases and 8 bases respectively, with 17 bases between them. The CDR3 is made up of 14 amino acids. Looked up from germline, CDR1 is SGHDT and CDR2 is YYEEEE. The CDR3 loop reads CASSSEDRFKGYTF. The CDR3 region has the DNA TGTGCCAGCAGCTCCGAAGACAGATTCAAAGGCTACACCTTC.

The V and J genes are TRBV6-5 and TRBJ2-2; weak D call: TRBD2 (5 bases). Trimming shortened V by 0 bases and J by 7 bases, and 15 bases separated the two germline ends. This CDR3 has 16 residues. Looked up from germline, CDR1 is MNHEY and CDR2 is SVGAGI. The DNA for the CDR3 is TGTGCCAGCAGTTACTCGGGTACTAGGTTTGGCGGGGAGCTGTTTTTT. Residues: CASSYSGTRFGGELFF.

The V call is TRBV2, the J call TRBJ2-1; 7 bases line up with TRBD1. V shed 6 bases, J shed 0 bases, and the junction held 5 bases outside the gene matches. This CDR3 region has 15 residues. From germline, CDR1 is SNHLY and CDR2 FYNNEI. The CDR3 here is CASSGTASSYNEQFF. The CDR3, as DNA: TGTGCCAGCAGCGGGACAGCCAGCTCCTACAATGAGCAGTTCTTC.

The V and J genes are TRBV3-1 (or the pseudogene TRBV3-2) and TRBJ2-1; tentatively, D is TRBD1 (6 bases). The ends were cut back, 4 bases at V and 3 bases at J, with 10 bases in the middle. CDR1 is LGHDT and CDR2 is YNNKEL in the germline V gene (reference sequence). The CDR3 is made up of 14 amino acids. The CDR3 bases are TGTGCCAGCAGCCTCTCCAGGGGCTACAATGAGCAGTTCTTC. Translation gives CASSLSRGYNEQFF.

The CDR3: CASSSPPSRGGAGELFF. CDR3 sequence (DNA): TGTGCCAGCAGCTCCCCCCCTAGCCGGGGAGGGGCCGGGGAGCTGTTTTTT. V gene TRBV11-3 combines with J gene TRBJ2-2, with TRBD2 matching 7 bases. The CDR3 is 17 residues long. V was pared by 4 bases and J by 6 bases, with 14 bases of the junction left unmatched. Germline V gives CDR1 SGHNT, CDR2 YENEEA. The full variable domain, completed using reference TRBV11-3 and TRBJ2-2, is EAGVVQSPRYKIIEKKQPVAFWCNPISGHNTLYWYLQNLGQGPELLIRYENEEAVDDSQLPKDRFSAERLKGVDSTLKIQPAELGDSAVYLCASSSPPSRGGAGELFFGEGSRLTVL.

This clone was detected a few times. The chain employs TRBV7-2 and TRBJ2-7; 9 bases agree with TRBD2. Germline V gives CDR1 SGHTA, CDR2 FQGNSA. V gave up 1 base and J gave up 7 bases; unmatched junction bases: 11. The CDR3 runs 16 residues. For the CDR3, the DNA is TGTGCCAGCAGCTTAGTCCCGGGACTAGCAGTTCAAGAGCAGTACTTC. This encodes CASSLVPGLAVQEQYF. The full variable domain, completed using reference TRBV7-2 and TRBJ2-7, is GAGVSQSPSNKVTEKGKDVELRCDPISGHTALYWYRQSLGQGLEFLIYFQGNSAPDKSGLPSDRFSAERTGGSVSTLTIQRTQQEDSAVYLCASSLVPGLAVQEQYFGPGTRLTVT.

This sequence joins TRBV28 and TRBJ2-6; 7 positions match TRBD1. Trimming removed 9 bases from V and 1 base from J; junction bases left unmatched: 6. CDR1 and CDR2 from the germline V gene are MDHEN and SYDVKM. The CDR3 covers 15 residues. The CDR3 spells CASNPGGSGANVLTF. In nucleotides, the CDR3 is TGTGCCAGTAATCCAGGGGGATCTGGGGCCAACGTCCTGACTTTC.

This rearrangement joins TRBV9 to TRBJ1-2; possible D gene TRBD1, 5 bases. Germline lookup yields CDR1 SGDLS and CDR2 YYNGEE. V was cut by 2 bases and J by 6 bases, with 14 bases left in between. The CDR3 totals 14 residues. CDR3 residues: CASSVSGTSDGYTF. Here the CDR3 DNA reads TGTGCCAGCAGCGTCTCCGGGACTTCGGATGGCTACACCTTC. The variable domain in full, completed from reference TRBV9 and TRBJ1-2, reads DSGVTQTPKHLITATGQRVTLRCSPRSGDLSVYWYQQSLDQGLQFLIQYYNGEERAKGNILERFSAQQFPDLHSELNLSSLELGDSALYFCASSVSGTSDGYTFGSGTRLTVV.

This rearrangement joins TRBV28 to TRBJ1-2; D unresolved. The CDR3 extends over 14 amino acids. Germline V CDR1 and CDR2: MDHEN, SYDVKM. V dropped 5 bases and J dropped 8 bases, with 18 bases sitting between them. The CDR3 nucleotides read TGTGCCAGCAGTCCATCACACACAAGCGAGGGCTACACCTTC. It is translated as CASSPSHTSEGYTF.

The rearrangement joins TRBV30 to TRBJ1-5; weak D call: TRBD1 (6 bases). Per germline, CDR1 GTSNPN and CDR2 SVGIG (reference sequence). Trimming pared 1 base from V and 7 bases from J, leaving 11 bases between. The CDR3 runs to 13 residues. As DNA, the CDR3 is TGTGCCTGGAGTGGGCAGGGGCGGCAGCCCCAGCATTTT. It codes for CAWSGQGRQPQHF.

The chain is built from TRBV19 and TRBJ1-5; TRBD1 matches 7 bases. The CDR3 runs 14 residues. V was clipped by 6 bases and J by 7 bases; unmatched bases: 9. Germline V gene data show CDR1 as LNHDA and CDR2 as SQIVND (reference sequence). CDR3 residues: CASRYQGGQQPQHF. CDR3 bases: TGTGCCAGTAGATATCAGGGGGGTCAACAGCCCCAGCATTTT. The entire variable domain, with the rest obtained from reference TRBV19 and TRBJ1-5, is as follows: DGGITQSPKYLFRKEGQNVTLSCEQNLNHDAMYWYRQDPGQGLRLIYYSQIVNDFQKGDIAEGYSVSREKKESFPLTVTSAQKNPTAFYLCASRYQGGQQPQHFGDGTRLSIL.

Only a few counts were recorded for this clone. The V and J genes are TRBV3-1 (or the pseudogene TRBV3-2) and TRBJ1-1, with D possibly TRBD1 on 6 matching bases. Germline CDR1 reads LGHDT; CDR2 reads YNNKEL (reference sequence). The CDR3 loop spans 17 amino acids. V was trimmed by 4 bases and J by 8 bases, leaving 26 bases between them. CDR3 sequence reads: CASSPNPGVVGSREAFF. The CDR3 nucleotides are TGTGCCAGCAGCCCAAATCCAGGGGTTGTCGGTTCTCGAGAAGCTTTCTTT.

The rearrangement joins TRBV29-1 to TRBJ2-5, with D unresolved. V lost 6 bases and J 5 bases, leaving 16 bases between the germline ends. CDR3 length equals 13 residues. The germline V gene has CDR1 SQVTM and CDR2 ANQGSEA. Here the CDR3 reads CSVSRGVRETQYF. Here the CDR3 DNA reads TGCAGCGTCTCCCGCGGCGTGAGGGAGACCCAGTACTTC.

The CDR3 DNA sequence: TGTGCCACCCGGACAGGGGCGCCTTTAGGCTACACCTTC. Its translation is CATRTGAPLGYTF. The V gene is TRBV28, the J gene TRBJ1-2; 9 nucleotides line up with TRBD1. Germline CDR1 is MDHEN and CDR2 is SYDVKM. The CDR3 extends over 13 amino acids. With 10 bases clipped from V and 8 bases from J, the junction kept 11 bases outside the gene matches.

The DNA of the CDR3 is TGTGCCAGCAGTCGGGATATGAACACTGAAGCTTTCTTT. Amino acids: CASSRDMNTEAFF. This chain joins TRBV12-3 or TRBV12-4 and TRBJ1-1; D not certain. CDR3 length: 13 residues. V lost 5 bases and J 0 bases, leaving 7 bases between the germline ends.

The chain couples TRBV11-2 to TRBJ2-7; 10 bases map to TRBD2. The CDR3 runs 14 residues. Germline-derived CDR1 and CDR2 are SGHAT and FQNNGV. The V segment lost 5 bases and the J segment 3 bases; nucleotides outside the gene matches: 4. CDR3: CASSLTSGNYEQYF. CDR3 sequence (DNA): TGTGCCAGCAGCCTAACTAGCGGGAACTACGAGCAGTACTTC.

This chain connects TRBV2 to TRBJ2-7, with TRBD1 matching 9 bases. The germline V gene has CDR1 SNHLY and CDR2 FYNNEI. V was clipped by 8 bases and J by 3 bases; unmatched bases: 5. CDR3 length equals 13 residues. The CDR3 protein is CASRQGVSYEQYF. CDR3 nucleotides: TGTGCCAGCCGACAGGGGGTAAGCTACGAGCAGTACTTC.

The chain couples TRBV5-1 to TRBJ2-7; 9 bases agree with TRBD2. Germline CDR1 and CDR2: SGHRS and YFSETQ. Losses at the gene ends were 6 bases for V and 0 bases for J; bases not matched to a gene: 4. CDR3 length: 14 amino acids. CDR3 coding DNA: TGCGCCAGCAAGGGGGGACTAGCCTCCTACGAGCAGTACTTC. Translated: CASKGGLASYEQYF.

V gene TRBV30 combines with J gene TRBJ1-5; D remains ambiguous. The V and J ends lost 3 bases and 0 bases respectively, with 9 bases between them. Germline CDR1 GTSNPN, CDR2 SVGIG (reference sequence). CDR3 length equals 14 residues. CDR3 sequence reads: CAWSHRDSNQPQHF. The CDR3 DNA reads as TGTGCCTGGAGCCACAGAGATAGCAATCAGCCCCAGCATTTT.

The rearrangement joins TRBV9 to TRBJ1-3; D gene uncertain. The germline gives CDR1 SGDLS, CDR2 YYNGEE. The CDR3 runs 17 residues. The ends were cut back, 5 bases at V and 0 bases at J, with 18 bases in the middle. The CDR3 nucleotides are TGTGCCAGCAGTCTTCTCCCAGTACAGAGCTCTGGAAACACCATATATTTT. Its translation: CASSLLPVQSSGNTIYF.

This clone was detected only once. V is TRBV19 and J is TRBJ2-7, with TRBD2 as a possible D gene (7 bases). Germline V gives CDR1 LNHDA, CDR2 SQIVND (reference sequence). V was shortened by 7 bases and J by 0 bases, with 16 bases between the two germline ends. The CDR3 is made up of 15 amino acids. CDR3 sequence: CASMEGGTGSYEQYF. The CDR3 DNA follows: TGTGCCAGTATGGAGGGGGGGACTGGCTCCTACGAGCAGTACTTC. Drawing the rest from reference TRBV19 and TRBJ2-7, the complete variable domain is DGGITQSPKYLFRKEGQNVTLSCEQNLNHDAMYWYRQDPGQGLRLIYYSQIVNDFQKGDIAEGYSVSREKKESFPLTVTSAQKNPTAFYLCASMEGGTGSYEQYFGPGTRLTVT.

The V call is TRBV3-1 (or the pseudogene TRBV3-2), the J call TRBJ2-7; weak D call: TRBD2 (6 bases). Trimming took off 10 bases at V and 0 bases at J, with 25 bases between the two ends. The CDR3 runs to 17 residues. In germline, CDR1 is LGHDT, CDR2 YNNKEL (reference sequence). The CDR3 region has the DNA TGTGCCATCCCAGGAAGGAGGACTACCGAGAGCTCCTACGAGCAGTACTTC. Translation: CAIPGRRTTESSYEQYF.

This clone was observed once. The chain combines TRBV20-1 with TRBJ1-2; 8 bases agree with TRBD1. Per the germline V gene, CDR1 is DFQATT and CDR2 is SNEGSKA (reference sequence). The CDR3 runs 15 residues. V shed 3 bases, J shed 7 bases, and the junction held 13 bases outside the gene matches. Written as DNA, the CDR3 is TGCAGTGCTAGTCGGGGCCCAGGGGGCTCAACTGGCTACACCTTC. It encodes CSASRGPGGSTGYTF.

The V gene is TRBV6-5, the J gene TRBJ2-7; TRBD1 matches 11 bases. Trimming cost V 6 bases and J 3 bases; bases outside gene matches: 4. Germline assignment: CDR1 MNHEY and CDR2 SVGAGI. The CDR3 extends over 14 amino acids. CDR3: CASSSGTGGYEQYF. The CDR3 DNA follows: TGTGCCAGCAGCTCCGGGACAGGGGGCTACGAGCAGTACTTC.

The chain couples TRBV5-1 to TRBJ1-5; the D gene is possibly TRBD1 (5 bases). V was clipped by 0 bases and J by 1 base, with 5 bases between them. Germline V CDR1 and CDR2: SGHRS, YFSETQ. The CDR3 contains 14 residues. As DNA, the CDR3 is TGCGCCAGCAGCTTGGGACAGAGCAATCAGCCCCAGCATTTT. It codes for CASSLGQSNQPQHF.